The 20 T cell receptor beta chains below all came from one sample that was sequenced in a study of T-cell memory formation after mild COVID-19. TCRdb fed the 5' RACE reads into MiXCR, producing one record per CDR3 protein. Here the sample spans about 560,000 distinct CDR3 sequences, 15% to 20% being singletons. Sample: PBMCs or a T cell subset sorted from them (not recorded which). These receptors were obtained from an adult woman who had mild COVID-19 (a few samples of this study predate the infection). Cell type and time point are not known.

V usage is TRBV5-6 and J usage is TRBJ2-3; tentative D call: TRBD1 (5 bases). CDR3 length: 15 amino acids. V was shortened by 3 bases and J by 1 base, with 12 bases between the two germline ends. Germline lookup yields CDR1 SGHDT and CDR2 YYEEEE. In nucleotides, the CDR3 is TGTGCCAGCAGCTCGGTGGGCAGGGGCACAGATACGCAGTATTTT. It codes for CASSSVGRGTDTQYF.

The CDR3 coding sequence is TGCAGTCCTCAGGGAGGGTATGGCTACACCTTC. Its protein product is CSPQGGYGYTF. This sequence joins TRBV20-1 and TRBJ1-2, with TRBD1 as a possible D gene (5 bases). Germline V lookup: CDR1 DFQATT, CDR2 SNEGSKA (reference sequence). This CDR3 has 11 residues. V was cut by 8 bases and J by 5 bases, with 12 bases left in between.

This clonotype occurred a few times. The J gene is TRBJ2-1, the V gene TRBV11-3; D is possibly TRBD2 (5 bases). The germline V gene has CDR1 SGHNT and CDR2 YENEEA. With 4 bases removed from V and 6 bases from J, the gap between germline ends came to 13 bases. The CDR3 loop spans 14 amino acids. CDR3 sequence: CASSSSYRGNEQFF. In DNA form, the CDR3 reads TGTGCCAGCAGCTCCTCATATCGGGGCAATGAGCAGTTCTTC.

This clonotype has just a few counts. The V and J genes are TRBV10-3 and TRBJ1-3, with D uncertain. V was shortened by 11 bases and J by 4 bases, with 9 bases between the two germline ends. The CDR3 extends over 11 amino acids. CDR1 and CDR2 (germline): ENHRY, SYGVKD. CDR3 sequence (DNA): TGTGCCCTCTCGTCGGGAAACACCATATATTTT. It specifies CALSSGNTIYF.

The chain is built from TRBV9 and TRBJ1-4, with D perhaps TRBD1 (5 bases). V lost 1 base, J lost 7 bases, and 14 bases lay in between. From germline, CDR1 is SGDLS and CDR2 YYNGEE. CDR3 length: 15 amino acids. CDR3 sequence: CASSVTGTGIEKLFF. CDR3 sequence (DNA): TGTGCCAGCAGCGTAACCGGGACGGGGATTGAAAAACTGTTTTTT.

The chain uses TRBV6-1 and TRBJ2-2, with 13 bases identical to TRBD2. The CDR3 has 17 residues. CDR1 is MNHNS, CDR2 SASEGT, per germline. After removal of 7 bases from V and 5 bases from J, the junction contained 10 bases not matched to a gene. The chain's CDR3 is CASTRLAGGLETGELFF. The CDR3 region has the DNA TGTGCCAGCACCAGACTAGCGGGGGGTTTGGAAACCGGGGAGCTGTTTTTT.

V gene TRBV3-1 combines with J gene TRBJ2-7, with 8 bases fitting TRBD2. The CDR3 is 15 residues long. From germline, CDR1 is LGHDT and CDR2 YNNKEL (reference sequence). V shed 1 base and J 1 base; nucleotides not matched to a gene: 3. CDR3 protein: CASSQGIAGSYEQYF. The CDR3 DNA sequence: TGTGCCAGCAGCCAAGGTATAGCGGGGTCCTACGAGCAGTACTTC.

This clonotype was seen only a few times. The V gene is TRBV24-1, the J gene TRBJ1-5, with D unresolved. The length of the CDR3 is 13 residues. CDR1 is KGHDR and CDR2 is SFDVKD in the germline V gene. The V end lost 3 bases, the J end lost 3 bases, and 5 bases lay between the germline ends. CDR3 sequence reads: CATSDRNNQPQHF. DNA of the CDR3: TGTGCCACCAGTGATCGCAACAATCAGCCCCAGCATTTT.

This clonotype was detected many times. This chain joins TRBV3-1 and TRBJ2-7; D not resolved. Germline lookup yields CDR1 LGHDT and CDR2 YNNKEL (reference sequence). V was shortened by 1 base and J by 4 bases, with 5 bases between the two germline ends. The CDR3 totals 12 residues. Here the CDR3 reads CASSQGGYEQYF. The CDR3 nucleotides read TGTGCCAGCAGCCAAGGGGGTTACGAGCAGTACTTC.

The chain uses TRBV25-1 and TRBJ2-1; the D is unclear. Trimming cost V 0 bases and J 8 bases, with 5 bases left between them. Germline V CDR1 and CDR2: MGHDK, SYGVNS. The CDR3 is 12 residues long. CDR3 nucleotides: TGTGCCAGCAGTGAATATATAGATGAGCAGTTCTTC. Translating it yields CASSEYIDEQFF.

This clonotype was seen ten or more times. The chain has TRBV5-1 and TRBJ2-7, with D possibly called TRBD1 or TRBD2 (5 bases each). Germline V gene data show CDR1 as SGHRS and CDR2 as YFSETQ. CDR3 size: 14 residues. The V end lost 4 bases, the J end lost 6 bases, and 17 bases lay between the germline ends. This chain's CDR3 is CASSTEPRGPEQYF. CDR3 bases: TGCGCCAGCAGCACCGAACCCCGGGGCCCCGAGCAGTACTTC.

CDR3 sequence: CATSRDAGYGELFF. The CDR3 coding sequence is TGTGCCACCAGCAGAGATGCAGGGTACGGGGAGCTGTTTTTT. The chain joins TRBV15 to TRBJ2-2; possible D gene TRBD1, 5 bases. Deletions cut 0 bases from V and 7 bases from J, with 9 bases between. This CDR3 has 14 amino acids. The germline V gene has CDR1 LNHNV and CDR2 YYDKDF (reference sequence).

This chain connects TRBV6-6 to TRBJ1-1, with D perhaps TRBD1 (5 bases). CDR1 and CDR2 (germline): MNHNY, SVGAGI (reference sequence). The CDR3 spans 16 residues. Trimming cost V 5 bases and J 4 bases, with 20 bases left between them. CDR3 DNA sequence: TGTGCCAGCAGTCCCCTCGGGGGAGGTACGGGCACTGAAGCTTTCTTT. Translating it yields CASSPLGGGTGTEAFF.

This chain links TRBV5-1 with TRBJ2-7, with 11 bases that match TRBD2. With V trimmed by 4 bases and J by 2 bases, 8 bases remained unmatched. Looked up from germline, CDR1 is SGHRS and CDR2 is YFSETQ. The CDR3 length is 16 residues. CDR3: CASSPRTSGQTYEQYF. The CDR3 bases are TGCGCCAGCAGCCCAAGGACTAGCGGGCAAACCTACGAGCAGTACTTC.

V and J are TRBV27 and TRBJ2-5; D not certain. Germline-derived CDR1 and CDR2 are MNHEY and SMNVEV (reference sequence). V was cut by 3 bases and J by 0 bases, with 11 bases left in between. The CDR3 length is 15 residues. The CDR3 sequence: CASSLGISYQETQYF. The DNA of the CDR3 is TGTGCCAGCAGTTTGGGGATTTCTTACCAAGAGACCCAGTACTTC.

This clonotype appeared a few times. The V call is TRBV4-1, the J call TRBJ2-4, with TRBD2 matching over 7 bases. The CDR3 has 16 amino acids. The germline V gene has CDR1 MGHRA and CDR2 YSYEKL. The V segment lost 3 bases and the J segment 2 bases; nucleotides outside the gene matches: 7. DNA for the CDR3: TGCGCCAGCAGCCACGCCGGGGGGTTACCCAAAAACATTCAGTACTTC. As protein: CASSHAGGLPKNIQYF.

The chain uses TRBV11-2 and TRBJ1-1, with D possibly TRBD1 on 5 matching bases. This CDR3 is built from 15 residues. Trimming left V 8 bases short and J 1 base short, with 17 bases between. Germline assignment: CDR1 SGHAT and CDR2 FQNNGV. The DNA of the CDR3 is TGTGCCAGCTCCCTGGTTAGGGGTCGGAACACTGAAGCTTTCTTT. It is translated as CASSLVRGRNTEAFF.

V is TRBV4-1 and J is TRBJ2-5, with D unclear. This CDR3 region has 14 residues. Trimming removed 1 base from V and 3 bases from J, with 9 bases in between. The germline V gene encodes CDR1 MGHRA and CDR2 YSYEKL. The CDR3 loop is CASSQGLVKETQYF. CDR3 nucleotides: TGCGCCAGCAGCCAAGGGCTAGTCAAAGAGACCCAGTACTTC.

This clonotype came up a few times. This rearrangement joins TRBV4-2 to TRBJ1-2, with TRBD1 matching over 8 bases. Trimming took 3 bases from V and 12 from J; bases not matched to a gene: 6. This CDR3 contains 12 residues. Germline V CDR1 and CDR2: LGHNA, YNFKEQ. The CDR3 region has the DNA TGTGCCAGCAGCCAGGAAAGACAGGGGAACACCTTC. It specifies CASSQERQGNTF.

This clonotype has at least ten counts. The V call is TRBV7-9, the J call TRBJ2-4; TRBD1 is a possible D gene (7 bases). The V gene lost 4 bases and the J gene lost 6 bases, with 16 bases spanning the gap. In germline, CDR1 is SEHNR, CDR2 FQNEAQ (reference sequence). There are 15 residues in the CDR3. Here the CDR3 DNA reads TGTGCCAGCAGCTCCACCGGACAGGAGGGAAACATTCAGTACTTC. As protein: CASSSTGQEGNIQYF.